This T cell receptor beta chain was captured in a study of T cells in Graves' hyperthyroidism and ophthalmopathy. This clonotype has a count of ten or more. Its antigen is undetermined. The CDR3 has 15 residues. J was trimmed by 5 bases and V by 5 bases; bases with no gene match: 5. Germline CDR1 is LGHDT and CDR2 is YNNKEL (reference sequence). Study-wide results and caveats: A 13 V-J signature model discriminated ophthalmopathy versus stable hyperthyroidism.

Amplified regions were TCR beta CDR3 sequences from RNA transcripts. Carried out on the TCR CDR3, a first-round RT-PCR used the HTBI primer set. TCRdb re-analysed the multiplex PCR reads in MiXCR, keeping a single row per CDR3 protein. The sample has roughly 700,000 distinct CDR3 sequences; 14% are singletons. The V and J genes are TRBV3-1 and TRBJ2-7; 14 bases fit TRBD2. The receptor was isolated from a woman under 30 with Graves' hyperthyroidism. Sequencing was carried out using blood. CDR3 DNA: TGTGCCAGCAGCATCGGGACTAGCGGGAGCCACGAGCAGTACTTC. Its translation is CASSIGTSGSHEQYF.